This T cell receptor (beta chain) stems from a study of T cell responses to AZD1222 COVID-19 vaccine. Sequencing was performed with immunoSEQ multiplex PCR; in TCRdb, only in-frame clones are kept and a portion is missing. The table includes 85,000 to 130,000 clones, 75% to 90% detected once. Germline assignment: CDR1 LNHNV and CDR2 YYDKDF (reference sequence). The CDR3 covers 20 residues. J was trimmed by 0 bases and V by 0 bases; bases with no gene match: 12. Sequenced here: peripheral blood, sampled on day 0 of AZD1222 vaccination. This chain links TRBV15 with TRBJ2-1; 9 bases fit TRBD1. This sequence originates from an adult in good health. The CDR3: CATSREGGYRGPGSYNEQFF. In DNA, the CDR3 is TGTGCCACCAGCAGAGAAGGTGGATACAGGGGGCCGGGCTCCTACAATGAGCAGTTCTTC.